This T cell receptor (beta chain) appears in the sequencing data of a study of T cell repertoires in cytomegalovirus infection. Study as a whole: CMV epitopes that were recently identified and HLA-C-restricted were used alongside well-studied HLA-B-restricted ones. An indication of both CMV infection and matching HLA type came from public TCR beta signatures.

V lost 7 bases to trimming and J lost 13 bases; unmatched junction nucleotides: 7. The CDR3 totals 12 residues. The V gene's germline CDR1 is SNHLY and CDR2 FYNNEI. TCRdb ran MiXCR on the reads and lists one entry per CDR3 protein. The sample yields about 890,000 distinct CDR3 sequences, around 31% seen once. As to this clonotype: Its antigen is unidentified.

Regarding the study as a whole: Cumulative public TCR beta family frequency identified CMV carriers with the relevant HLA. HLA-C-restricted CMV clonotypes gave the most frequent clonotype in two of eight donors.

The chain employs TRBV2 and TRBJ2-1; 10 positions agree with TRBD2. The receptor comes from a human donor in good health (CMV status not recorded). Some clones in this sample may be carry-over from other donors' samples. Sample: cultured CD8+ T cells from PBMCs, taken from culture after CMV antigen stimulation. The CDR3 DNA sequence: TGTGCCAGCAAGGGTAGCGGGGGGTCCCAGTTCTTC. Its protein product is CASKGSGGSQFF.